This T cell receptor (beta chain) originates from a study of T cells in Graves' hyperthyroidism and ophthalmopathy. General study results and limits: Among clonotypes expanded in thyroid above 0.001, most were also found in blood.

Germline-derived CDR1 and CDR2 are MDHEN and SYDVKM. CDR3 length: 11 residues. Amplification of TCR beta CDR3 regions used RNA as the template. An initial round of RT-PCR targeting the TCR CDR3 relied on the HTBI primer set. TCRdb recomputed calls from the multiplex PCR reads with MiXCR, one row per CDR3 protein. The table has 45,000 to 60,000 distinct CDR3 sequences, around half seen once. In the case of this clonotype: Its antigen is undetermined. A single base separates this from a much larger clone, so it may be a read error.

Exclusion of patients followed from uncontrolled infection, other autoimmune disease, pregnancy or lactation. Fresh peripheral blood, approximately 10 ml, yielded the PBMCs. The V gene is TRBV28, the J gene TRBJ1-2, with D unresolved. The sequenced sample consisted of blood. The sequence came from a young woman with Graves' ophthalmopathy. The CDR3 protein is CAGSFFYGYTF. The CDR3 DNA is TGTGCCGGCAGTTTCTTCTATGGCTACACCTTC.